The 20 T cell receptor beta chains reported below all come from one sample, sequenced in a study of cytomegalovirus exposure and HLA in healthy donors. With 60 Vbeta and 13 Jbeta primers, the PCR was carried out. Libraries were prepared by immunoSEQ multiplex PCR; TCRdb keeps only in-frame clonotypes and omits some of them. The sample lists more than 85,000 clones, roughly three quarters occurring once. Sample: PBMCs. The receptors originated from a male donor in good health and CMV-seropositive.

This clone was picked up a small number of times. The chain uses TRBV6-1 and TRBJ2-7, with D possibly being TRBD2 (5 bases). The CDR3 runs 13 residues. The germline CDR1 and CDR2 sequences are MNHNS and SASEGT. Trimming cost V 4 bases and J 6 bases, with 13 bases left between them. The DNA for the CDR3 is TGTGCCAGCAGTGGGAGGACGTCCCGCGAGCAGTACTTC. Its protein is CASSGRTSREQYF.

This rearrangement joins TRBV20-1 to TRBJ1-6; D not certain. The CDR3 has 8 residues. Trimming stripped 6 bases from V and 11 bases from J, with 2 bases between. Germline CDR1 is DFQATT and CDR2 is SNEGSKA (reference sequence). CDR3 nucleotides: TGCAGTGCCACACCCCTCCACTTT. Amino acids: CSATPLHF.

The V and J genes are TRBV27 and TRBJ1-3; D gene unclear. The CDR3 runs to 15 residues. V was cut by 5 bases and J by 0 bases, with 11 bases left in between. The germline V gene has CDR1 MNHEY and CDR2 SMNVEV (reference sequence). The CDR3 protein is CASSRSSYSGNTIYF. The CDR3 DNA sequence: TGTGCCAGCAGTCGTAGTTCTTACTCTGGAAACACCATATATTTT.

The V and J genes are TRBV7-9 and TRBJ2-5, with no clear D. CDR1 and CDR2 (germline): SEHNR, FQNEAQ (reference sequence). CDR3 length: 13 residues. The ends were cut back, 2 bases at V and 1 base at J, with 5 bases in the middle. Here the CDR3 DNA reads TGTGCCAGCAGCTTACGGAGCCAAGAGACCCAGTACTTC. As protein: CASSLRSQETQYF.

This clone has a single count. The rearrangement links TRBV18 to TRBJ1-5; 9 nucleotides match TRBD1. This CDR3 is 15 amino acids long. Germline lookup yields CDR1 KGHSH and CDR2 LQKENI. V lost 4 bases, J lost 6 bases, and 7 bases stayed unmatched. CDR3 in DNA: TGTGCCAGCTCACTAGGACAGGGGCGAATTCAGCCCCAGCATTTT. Protein: CASSLGQGRIQPQHF.

The gene calls are TRBV19 and TRBJ1-2; 7 bases line up with TRBD1. J was trimmed by 4 bases and V by 4 bases; bases with no gene match: 9. Germline V gene lookup returns CDR1 LNHDA and CDR2 SQIVND (reference sequence). The CDR3 totals 15 residues. This CDR3 reads CASSSGTAMGYGYTF. The CDR3 DNA reads TGTGCCAGTAGTAGTGGGACAGCTATGGGCTATGGCTACACCTTC.

V is TRBV11-2 and J is TRBJ2-1, with TRBD2 matching over 7 bases. V lost 1 base and J lost 8; bases outside the gene matches: 11. Germline CDR1 reads SGHAT; CDR2 reads FQNNGV. This CDR3 spans 16 amino acids. The CDR3 DNA is TGTGCCAGCAGCTTAGGGCTAGCGGATGGGTTCGATGAGCAGTTCTTC. Protein: CASSLGLADGFDEQFF. Together with reference TRBV11-2 and TRBJ2-1, the CDR3 gives the full variable domain: EAGVAQSPRYKIIEKRQSVAFWCNPISGHATLYWYQQILGQGPKLLIQFQNNGVVDDSQLPKDRFSAERLKGVDSTLKIQPAKLEDSAVYLCASSLGLADGFDEQFFGPGTRLTVL.

The chain uses TRBV5-1 and TRBJ1-6; 7 bases agree with TRBD1. Trimming removed 1 base from V and 7 bases from J; junction bases left unmatched: 5. The germline gives CDR1 SGHRS, CDR2 YFSETQ. CDR3 length equals 15 residues. The CDR3 is CASSLIGTENSPLHF. Written as DNA, the CDR3 is TGCGCCAGCAGCTTGATCGGGACAGAAAATTCACCCCTCCACTTT.

V and J are TRBV19 and TRBJ2-5; D not certain. Germline lookup yields CDR1 LNHDA and CDR2 SQIVND (reference sequence). V lost 5 bases and J 2 bases, leaving 15 bases between the germline ends. This CDR3 comprises 15 residues. The DNA of the CDR3 is TGTGCCAGTAGTCTTACCCCACTGTCACAAGAGACCCAGTACTTC. Its protein product is CASSLTPLSQETQYF.

This chain uses TRBV19 with TRBJ1-2, with 7 bases that match TRBD1. The length of the CDR3 is 17 residues. Germline-derived CDR1 and CDR2 are LNHDA and SQIVND (reference sequence). The J segment lost 1 base and the V segment lost 1 base, leaving 9 bases of the junction unmatched. CDR3 region: CASSIGSPGGINYGYTF. The CDR3 nucleotides read TGTGCCAGTAGTATAGGGTCGCCAGGGGGGATTAACTATGGCTACACCTTC.

The V gene is TRBV6-4, the J gene TRBJ1-2, with D possibly TRBD1 on 5 matching bases. Per germline, CDR1 MRHNA and CDR2 SNTAGT. Trimming removed 11 bases from V and 2 bases from J, with 15 bases in between. This CDR3 contains 13 residues. The CDR3 spells CAQRGEQNYGYTF. The CDR3 region has the DNA TGTGCCCAGCGGGGGGAACAGAACTATGGCTACACCTTC.

This chain links TRBV28 with TRBJ2-7, with D possibly TRBD2 on 7 matching bases. Trimming shortened V by 2 bases and J by 4 bases, and 12 bases separated the two germline ends. Germline loops: CDR1 MDHEN, CDR2 SYDVKM. The CDR3 has 14 amino acids. CDR3 DNA sequence: TGTGCCAGCAGTTTACGGGGGGCGAAATACGAGCAGTACTTC. The encoded protein is CASSLRGAKYEQYF.

V and J are TRBV18 and TRBJ2-1; 8 positions agree with TRBD2. V trimming: 3 bases; J trimming: 4 bases; junction bases outside the gene matches: 8. The CDR3 length is 16 residues. Germline V gene lookup returns CDR1 KGHSH and CDR2 LQKENI. CDR3 amino acids: CASSPASGSSYNEQFF. CDR3 bases: TGTGCCAGCTCACCGGCCAGCGGGAGTAGTTACAATGAGCAGTTCTTC.

The chain combines TRBV19 with TRBJ1-3, with D perhaps matching TRBD1 (5 bases). The CDR3 is 15 residues long. Germline CDR1 is LNHDA and CDR2 is SQIVND (reference sequence). Trimming took 1 base from V and 2 from J, leaving 9 bases between them. Here the CDR3 DNA reads TGTGCCAGTAGTATAGGGGAAGGGGCTGGAAACACCATATATTTT. This gives the protein CASSIGEGAGNTIYF.

The chain links TRBV19 to TRBJ2-2; no clear D gene. The CDR3 runs to 16 residues. Trimming removed 3 bases at V and 6 bases at J, with 17 bases between. Per the germline V gene, CDR1 is LNHDA and CDR2 is SQIVND (reference sequence). The CDR3 spells CASSMPLRMQAGELFF. CDR3 bases: TGTGCCAGTAGTATGCCCCTCAGGATGCAAGCCGGGGAGCTGTTTTTT.

V gene TRBV28 combines with J gene TRBJ2-5; D ambiguous. Trimming cost V 4 bases and J 5 bases, with 17 bases left between them. The CDR3 loop spans 15 amino acids. CDR1 and CDR2 (germline): MDHEN, SYDVKM. DNA of the CDR3: TGTGCCAGCAGTTCACCCCAACCCGCGAGGGAGACCCAGTACTTC. Protein sequence: CASSSPQPARETQYF.

This rearrangement joins TRBV10-1 to TRBJ2-3, with D tentatively TRBD1 (5 bases). Germline CDR1 WNHNN, CDR2 SYGVQD (reference sequence). CDR3 length equals 17 residues. Trimming pared 2 bases from V and 3 bases from J, leaving 18 bases between. CDR3 protein: CASSEPEDSLRTDTQYF. CDR3 coding DNA: TGCGCCAGCAGTGAGCCTGAAGACAGCTTACGGACAGATACGCAGTATTTT.

This clone was seen once. This rearrangement joins TRBV5-1 to TRBJ2-3; unclear D gene. V was trimmed by 5 bases and J by 3 bases, leaving 10 bases between them. The CDR3 extends over 13 amino acids. Germline V gene sequence: CDR1 SGHRS, CDR2 YFSETQ. CDR3 residues: CASRRFETDTQYF. Here the CDR3 DNA reads TGCGCCAGCAGAAGATTCGAGACAGATACGCAGTATTTT.

This clone turned up a few times. The chain combines TRBV6-6 with TRBJ2-2; TRBD2 aligns across 11 bases. The junction had 3 bases not matched to a gene; V was cut back by 7 bases and J by 2 bases. The V gene's germline CDR1 is MNHNY and CDR2 SVGAGI (reference sequence). The CDR3 length is 15 residues. The CDR3 sequence: CASKTSGTNTGELFF. DNA for the CDR3: TGTGCCAGCAAGACTAGCGGGACTAACACCGGGGAGCTGTTTTTT.

This chain connects TRBV9 to TRBJ2-3, with unresolved D. V was trimmed by 4 bases and J by 4 bases, leaving 10 bases between them. Germline loops: CDR1 SGDLS, CDR2 YYNGEE. The CDR3 covers 13 residues. The CDR3 spells CASSFGPPDTQYF. CDR3 nucleotides: TGTGCCAGCAGCTTTGGGCCCCCAGATACGCAGTATTTT.